The 29 T cell receptor beta chains presented below share a single source sample, sequenced in a study of CD8 T cells in Susac syndrome. When the RNA was reverse transcribed, random hexamers were used with an input of 0.5 to 1 ug. TCRdb recomputed calls from the immunoSEQ multiplex PCR reads with MiXCR, one row per CDR3 protein. Seen here are approximately 110,000 distinct CDR3 sequences, more than 85% observed once, and the top ten hold more than 0.25%. The sample comprised CD8+ T cells from PBMCs. The source is a human donor with multiple sclerosis.

The V and J genes are TRBV20-1 and TRBJ1-2; D remains unclear. The CDR3 is made up of 16 amino acids. Looked up from germline, CDR1 is DFQATT and CDR2 is SNEGSKA (reference sequence). Trimming left V 3 bases short and J 7 bases short, with 24 bases between. The CDR3 region is CSARLFRSPPSLGYTF. The CDR3 DNA follows: TGCAGTGCTAGGCTCTTCCGAAGTCCACCCAGTCTTGGCTACACCTTC.

The V gene is TRBV29-1, the J gene TRBJ2-3, with 8 nucleotides matching TRBD1. This CDR3 region has 14 residues. The trim removed 1 base at V and 0 bases at J, leaving 0 bases unmatched. Germline V gene data show CDR1 as SQVTM and CDR2 as ANQGSEA. The CDR3 nucleotides read TGCAGCGTTGAAGGGACAGGGAGCACAGATACGCAGTATTTT. This encodes CSVEGTGSTDTQYF.

The V call is TRBV5-1, the J call TRBJ1-2; D is uncertain. This CDR3 comprises 10 residues. V was cut by 5 bases and J by 5 bases, with 4 bases left in between. The germline gives CDR1 SGHRS, CDR2 YFSETQ. The CDR3 loop reads CASRGYGYTF. CDR3 DNA: TGCGCCAGCAGGGGATATGGCTACACCTTC.

The J gene is TRBJ2-1, the V gene TRBV7-9, with 10 nucleotides matching TRBD2. J was trimmed by 5 bases and V by 4 bases; bases with no gene match: 5. Germline CDR1 and CDR2: SEHNR and FQNEAQ (reference sequence). This CDR3 is built from 15 residues. The CDR3 DNA sequence: TGTGCCAGCAGCTCAGGAGGACTAGCGGACAATGAGCAGTTCTTC. Its translation: CASSSGGLADNEQFF.

V and J are TRBV2 and TRBJ2-3, with TRBD1 identical over 8 bases. The V segment lost 6 bases and the J segment 1 base; nucleotides outside the gene matches: 6. This CDR3 has 15 amino acids. Germline V gene data show CDR1 as SNHLY and CDR2 as FYNNEI. The CDR3 protein is CASRQDRGGTDTQYF. CDR3 nucleotides: TGTGCCAGCAGACAAGACAGGGGAGGCACAGATACGCAGTATTTT. Filled out from reference TRBV2 and TRBJ2-3, the complete variable domain reads EPEVTQTPSHQVTQMGQEVILRCVPISNHLYFYWYRQILGQKVEFLVSFYNNEISEKSEIFDDQFSVERPDGSNFTLKIRSTKLEDSAMYFCASRQDRGGTDTQYFGPGTRLTVL.

This chain links TRBV11-2 with TRBJ2-1; D gene uncertain. Germline V CDR1 and CDR2: SGHAT, FQNNGV. The CDR3 contains 12 residues. Trimming cost V 5 bases and J 7 bases, with 9 bases left between them. CDR3 nucleotides: TGTGCCAGCAGCGTGCACCCTAATGAGCAGTTCTTC. This translates into CASSVHPNEQFF.

V gene TRBV7-2 combines with J gene TRBJ2-7; no clear D gene. Looked up from germline, CDR1 is SGHTA and CDR2 is FQGNSA. This CDR3 comprises 11 residues. Trimming pared 4 bases from V and 3 bases from J, leaving 4 bases between. The CDR3 bases are TGTGCCAGCAGCTCGAACTACGAGCAGTACTTC. Translation: CASSSNYEQYF.

This clonotype showed up just once. The rearrangement links TRBV29-1 to TRBJ1-5; TRBD1 matches at 7 bases. Germline V gene data show CDR1 as SQVTM and CDR2 as ANQGSEA. V lost 3 bases, J lost 11 bases, and 4 bases stayed unmatched. The CDR3 totals 11 residues. CDR3 amino acids: CSVDTGQTQHF. The CDR3 region has the DNA TGCAGCGTTGATACGGGACAGACCCAGCATTTT.

The chain has TRBV7-3 and TRBJ2-3; D gene unclear. The CDR3 loop spans 15 amino acids. Trimming cost V 4 bases and J 6 bases, with 17 bases left between them. The germline V gene encodes CDR1 SGHTA and CDR2 FQGTGA. Here the CDR3 reads CASSSKSDVRDTQYF. CDR3 coding DNA: TGTGCCAGCAGCTCAAAATCGGATGTAAGGGATACGCAGTATTTT.

The chain combines TRBV9 with TRBJ2-6; D tentatively reads TRBD1 or TRBD2 (5 bases each). Trimming left V 2 bases short and J 3 bases short, with 21 bases between. Germline loops: CDR1 SGDLS, CDR2 YYNGEE. This CDR3 has 19 residues. CDR3 DNA: TGTGCCAGCAGCGTCAGCCGGGACCCCCCCAAGGGTGGGGCCAACGTCCTGACTTTC. It specifies CASSVSRDPPKGGANVLTF. The full variable domain, in which reference TRBV9 and TRBJ2-6 provide the parts outside the CDR3, is DSGVTQTPKHLITATGQRVTLRCSPRSGDLSVYWYQQSLDQGLQFLIQYYNGEERAKGNILERFSAQQFPDLHSELNLSSLELGDSALYFCASSVSRDPPKGGANVLTFGAGSRLTVL.

The V gene is TRBV7-8, the J gene TRBJ2-7; TRBD2 might be the D (5 bases). The CDR3 contains 12 residues. The V end was cut by 6 bases, the J end by 5 bases, with 11 bases between. In germline, CDR1 is SGHVS, CDR2 FQNEAQ. CDR3 sequence: CASSPGGHEQYF. Here the CDR3 DNA reads TGTGCCAGCAGTCCCGGCGGGCACGAGCAGTACTTC. Combining the CDR3 with reference TRBV7-8 and TRBJ2-7 gives the whole variable domain GAGVSQSPRYKVAKRGQDVALRCDPISGHVSLFWYQQALGQGPEFLTYFQNEAQLDKSGLPSDRFFAERPEGSVSTLKIQRTQQEDSAVYLCASSPGGHEQYFGPGTRLTVT.

This chain uses TRBV4-1 with TRBJ2-5; D call uncertain. The CDR3 has 15 residues. The germline V and J ends were trimmed by 1 base and 2 bases, with 11 bases remaining between them. Germline CDR1 reads MGHRA; CDR2 reads YSYEKL. CDR3 region: CASSQAGTTQETQYF. The CDR3 DNA reads TGCGCCAGCAGCCAAGCTGGAACCACTCAAGAGACCCAGTACTTC.

This chain joins TRBV12-3 or TRBV12-4 and TRBJ2-2; D unresolved. Trimming took 3 bases from V and 2 from J, leaving 7 bases between them. This CDR3 has 14 residues. As DNA, the CDR3 is TGTGCCAGCAGTTTTGTTTCCAACACCGGGGAGCTGTTTTTT. It translates to CASSFVSNTGELFF.

The CDR3 DNA sequence: TGTGCCAGCAGCTTGCTCCAGGGGCCATCCTACGAGCAGTACTTC. This translates into CASSLLQGPSYEQYF. V gene TRBV7-9 combines with J gene TRBJ2-7, with D possibly matching TRBD1 (6 bases). Trimming pared 3 bases from V and 1 base from J, leaving 13 bases between. Germline assignment: CDR1 SEHNR and CDR2 FQNEAQ (reference sequence). The CDR3 runs to 15 residues.

Remarks on this clonotype: Sequence at one end of the junction differs from germline and may be a read error. V usage is TRBV28 and J usage is TRBJ1-1; D gene unclear. The CDR3 totals 12 residues. Per germline, CDR1 MDHEN and CDR2 SYDVKM. This CDR3 reads CASSEDLLEDFF. The CDR3 nucleotides read TGTGCCAGCAGTGAGGACCTCCTTGAAGATTTCTTT.

The V and J genes are TRBV12-3 or TRBV12-4 and TRBJ2-6, with D maybe TRBD2 (6 bases). The CDR3 runs 17 residues. V was pared by 8 bases and J by 0 bases, with 17 bases between. CDR3 sequence: CASSLRAGSSGANVLTF. In DNA, the CDR3 is TGTGCCAGCTCACTGCGGGCGGGATCCTCTGGGGCCAACGTCCTGACTTTC.

V gene TRBV29-1 combines with J gene TRBJ2-1, with D tentatively TRBD1 (5 bases). The CDR3 has 14 amino acids. Per the germline V gene, CDR1 is SQVTM and CDR2 is ANQGSEA. Trimming took off 3 bases at V and 3 bases at J, with 12 bases between the two ends. The CDR3 DNA follows: TGCAGCGTTGACCTGAGAGGACACTACAATGAGCAGTTCTTC. Translating it yields CSVDLRGHYNEQFF.

The chain joins TRBV9 to TRBJ2-1, with 7 positions matching TRBD2. J lost 5 bases, V lost 4 bases, and 9 bases had no gene match. Germline V gene sequence: CDR1 SGDLS, CDR2 YYNGEE. The CDR3 consists of 15 residues. CDR3: CASSPSGTIHNEQFF. CDR3 coding DNA: TGTGCCAGCAGCCCCAGCGGGACGATTCACAATGAGCAGTTCTTC.

The chain recombines TRBV7-9 with TRBJ2-2; D is undetermined. CDR1 and CDR2 (germline): SEHNR, FQNEAQ (reference sequence). CDR3 length: 15 residues. The V end was cut by 5 bases, the J end by 1 base, with 11 bases between. CDR3 loop: CASSPMAKNTGELFF. Here the CDR3 DNA reads TGTGCCAGCAGCCCCATGGCCAAGAACACCGGGGAGCTGTTTTTT.

The V call is TRBV24-1, the J call TRBJ1-5, with 9 bases lining up with TRBD1. The CDR3 is made up of 15 amino acids. V was clipped by 3 bases and J by 5 bases; unmatched bases: 4. The germline V gene has CDR1 KGHDR and CDR2 SFDVKD. The CDR3 region is CATSDRDREDQPQHF. The CDR3 DNA reads TGTGCCACCAGTGATAGGGACAGGGAAGATCAGCCCCAGCATTTT.

This rearrangement joins TRBV5-1 to TRBJ2-1; D gene ambiguous. The CDR3 totals 16 residues. Per germline, CDR1 SGHRS and CDR2 YFSETQ. The V and J ends lost 4 bases and 2 bases respectively, with 16 bases between them. CDR3 region: CASSVSRGSPYNEQFF. CDR3 nucleotide sequence: TGCGCCAGCAGCGTTTCAAGAGGAAGCCCCTACAATGAGCAGTTCTTC.

The rearrangement joins TRBV7-2 to TRBJ2-3; D might be TRBD2 (5 bases). V was cut by 7 bases and J by 2 bases, with 19 bases left in between. This CDR3 region has 16 residues. Germline CDR1 is SGHTA and CDR2 is FQGNSA. The CDR3 coding sequence is TGTGCCAGCACCCATCGGGGAGCGCGTTACACAGATACGCAGTATTTT. Protein product: CASTHRGARYTDTQYF.

The chain couples TRBV12-5 to TRBJ1-2, with TRBD1 identical over 7 bases. The ends lost 5 bases at V and 7 bases at J; junction bases unmatched: 4. The length of the CDR3 is 12 residues. Germline-derived CDR1 and CDR2 are LGHNT and FRNRAP. CDR3 DNA: TGTGCTAGTGGTCTGACAGGGTTTGGCTACACCTTC. Its translation is CASGLTGFGYTF. The full variable domain, completed using reference TRBV12-5 and TRBJ1-2, is DARVTQTPRHKVTEMGQEVTMRCQPILGHNTVFWYRQTMMQGLELLAYFRNRAPLDDSGMPKDRFSAEMPDATLATLKIQPSEPRDSAVYFCASGLTGFGYTFGSGTRLTVV.

In this sample, this clonotype turned up once. The gene calls are TRBV4-1 and TRBJ2-2; the match to TRBD2 covers 7 bases. CDR1 and CDR2 from the germline V gene are MGHRA and YSYEKL. This CDR3 spans 13 amino acids. J lost 5 bases, V lost 3 bases, and 0 bases had no gene match. CDR3 coding DNA: TGCGCCAGCAGCCAGGGGGGGACCGGGGAGCTGTTTTTT. Protein product: CASSQGGTGELFF.

The rearrangement links TRBV15 to TRBJ1-1; D may be TRBD1 (6 bases). Germline values: CDR1 LNHNV, CDR2 YYDKDF (reference sequence). The CDR3 runs to 13 residues. Trimming shortened V by 9 bases and J by 2 bases, and 13 bases separated the two germline ends. The CDR3 DNA reads as TGTGCCACGGGCCGAGGGGGTAACACTGAAGCTTTCTTT. Its translation: CATGRGGNTEAFF.

The chain is built from TRBV27 and TRBJ1-1, with 11 bases fitting TRBD1. Trimming removed 5 bases from V and 4 bases from J; junction bases left unmatched: 3. CDR1 and CDR2 from the germline V gene are MNHEY and SMNVEV (reference sequence). The CDR3 consists of 14 residues. CDR3 sequence: CASSDGTGGTEAFF. The CDR3 region has the DNA TGTGCCAGCAGTGACGGGACAGGGGGCACTGAAGCTTTCTTT.

The chain has TRBV29-1 and TRBJ1-1; D perhaps matches TRBD1 (5 bases). The CDR3 runs 20 residues. Trimming took off 6 bases at V and 1 base at J, with 33 bases between the two ends. Germline V gene sequence: CDR1 SQVTM, CDR2 ANQGSEA. The CDR3 protein is CSVQGRQGNTLGKGNTEAFF. The CDR3 bases are TGCAGCGTCCAAGGGCGGCAGGGTAACACTCTTGGGAAGGGGAACACTGAAGCTTTCTTT.

The chain employs TRBV28 and TRBJ1-1; unclear D gene. The CDR3 runs 13 residues. V was trimmed by 3 bases and J by 1 base, leaving 6 bases between them. Germline CDR1 MDHEN, CDR2 SYDVKM. CDR3 DNA sequence: TGTGCCAGCAGTTTCTCGGGGAACACTGAAGCTTTCTTT. The encoded protein is CASSFSGNTEAFF.

The rearrangement uses TRBV4-1 and TRBJ1-5; D gene unclear. The CDR3 loop spans 14 amino acids. The V gene's germline CDR1 is MGHRA and CDR2 YSYEKL. V was pared by 2 bases and J by 6 bases, with 11 bases between. CDR3 region: CASSQREESQPQHF. The CDR3 DNA reads TGCGCCAGCAGCCAACGGGAAGAAAGTCAGCCCCAGCATTTT.